This TCR beta chain originates from a study of glioma-infiltrating T cells. The study's findings and limits: Tissue and blood shared very few CDR3 sequences. Tissue-blood divergence was below expectation in non-neoplastic patients, above in gliomas.

TCR alpha and beta CDR3 regions were amplified from RNA using iRepertoire nested multiplex PCR. One-step reverse transcription and amplification started from approximately 100-400 ng of tissue mRNA or PBMC total RNA. One entry per CDR3 protein results from TCRdb running MiXCR on the multiplex PCR reads. The table has around 120,000 distinct CDR3 sequences, about 25% seen once. Looked up from germline, CDR1 is KGHSH and CDR2 is LQKENI. V trimming: 2 bases; J trimming: 9 bases; junction bases outside the gene matches: 7. This CDR3 comprises 15 residues. As concerns this clonotype: No antigen is known for it.

V usage is TRBV18 and J usage is TRBJ2-1, with TRBD2 identical over 10 bases. The receptor comes from a human donor with low-grade glioma or glioblastoma, undergoing nonglioma brain surgery, or in good health (not recorded which). Sequences were obtained from glioma tissue, nonneoplastic brain tissue, or PBMCs (not recorded which). The CDR3 DNA follows: TGTGCCAGCTCACCATCGAGCGGGGGGGCCGGTGAGCAGTTCTTC. Encoded protein: CASSPSSGGAGEQFF. Complete variable domain (other parts from reference TRBV18 and TRBJ2-1): NAGVMQNPRHLVRRRGQEARLRCSPMKGHSHVYWYRQLPEEGLKFMVYLQKENIIDESGMPKERFSAEFPKEGPSILRIQQVVRGDSAAYFCASSPSSGGAGEQFFGPGTRLTVL.